These T cell receptor beta chains were read from a single sample in a study of T cell responses to AZD1222 COVID-19 vaccine. TCRdb keeps only in-frame clones here, not all; method: immunoSEQ multiplex PCR. In the table there are about 140,000 clones, around nine tenths of which are singletons. Sequencing was performed on peripheral blood, taken 28 days after the second AZD1222 dose. These TCRs come from an adult who received the AZD1222 COVID-19 vaccine. CDR3s include the opening cysteine and the closing phenylalanine or tryptophan. A D gene is named only where the DNA matches it firmly. Rows give clone size only sometimes, using once, few, many, or a class for an expanded clone.

J,D,V,size,CDR3
TRBJ1-5,NA,TRBV19,NA,CATTTAYSNQPQHF
TRBJ2-7,NA,TRBV5-1,NA,CASSLLAAVYEQYF
TRBJ1-3,TRBD1,TRBV6-5,NA,CASSRRTGENTIYF
TRBJ1-2,NA,TRBV5-4,NA,CASSARTSPYTF
TRBJ2-1,TRBD2,TRBV19,NA,CASSNTGGPHNEQFF
TRBJ2-3,NA,TRBV5-4,NA,CASSRYATDTQYF
TRBJ2-5,NA,TRBV7-9,NA,CASSLGLKETQYF
TRBJ2-7,NA,TRBV15,NA,CATSRDWSFQYF
TRBJ2-2,NA,TRBV7-2,NA,CASRSDGTGELFF
TRBJ1-1,NA,TRBV3-1/TRBV3-2,NA,CASSQVGMGTEAFF
TRBJ1-2,TRBD1,TRBV19,NA,CASTADRVYGYTF
TRBJ1-1,NA,TRBV28,NA,CASSLVAGSLEAFF
TRBJ1-1,NA,TRBV2,NA,CASRDPGTEAFF
TRBJ2-7,TRBD1,TRBV19,once,CASSIYRGPYEQYF
TRBJ1-1,NA,TRBV28,once,CASSLLGSPEAFF
TRBJ2-3,NA,TRBV5-1,NA,CASSLTGSTDTQYF
TRBJ1-5,NA,TRBV28,NA,CASTFSNQPQHF
TRBJ1-6,NA,TRBV18,once,CASSPPGLTSPLHF
TRBJ2-7,NA,TRBV3-1/TRBV3-2,NA,CASSQGEQPPTEQYF
TRBJ2-1,NA,TRBV6-5,NA,CASTGPTYNEQFF
TRBJ1-5,NA,TRBV19,NA,CATTTYAQGIGYSNQPQHF
TRBJ2-3,TRBD1,TRBV9,NA,CASSADRGITDTQYF
TRBJ2-2,NA,TRBV19,NA,CASSITETTGELFF
TRBJ1-6,TRBD1,TRBV19,NA,CASSPGGPNSPLHF
TRBJ2-4,NA,TRBV28,NA,CASSPPSGENIQYF
TRBJ1-5,TRBD1,TRBV28,NA,CASSSPRGGDYSNQPQHF
TRBJ2-5,TRBD2,TRBV7-2,NA,CASSLQSSGGETQYF
TRBJ2-1,NA,TRBV19,NA,CASGYNEQFF
TRBJ2-6,NA,TRBV7-9,few,CASGDSGANVLTF
TRBJ2-6,NA,TRBV11-2,NA,CASSFGGANVLTF
TRBJ1-3,NA,TRBV28,NA,CASSFGGDLSGNTIYF
TRBJ2-2,TRBD1,TRBV2,NA,CASRETGASTGELFF
TRBJ1-5,NA,TRBV5-3,NA,CARRHTNSNQPQHF
TRBJ1-4,NA,TRBV10-3,NA,CAISEGPAGSLENEKLFF
TRBJ2-1,TRBD2,TRBV7-3,NA,CASRAQLAGEQFF
TRBJ2-7,NA,TRBV30,NA,CAWSPGQRLYF
TRBJ2-1,TRBD1,TRBV4-3,NA,CASSQELVTGFGNEQFF
TRBJ1-4,NA,TRBV7-2,NA,CASSRIGIAQLFF
TRBJ1-3,NA,TRBV5-1,NA,CASSVTGDSGNTIYF
TRBJ1-1,NA,TRBV7-9,few,CASSVNTEAFF
TRBJ2-1,NA,TRBV6-1,NA,CASSDPTGDNEQFF